A selection of T cell receptor beta chains follows, all from one sample in a study of CD8 T cells in ankylosing spondylitis. MiXCR was run by TCRdb on the 5' RACE reads, yielding one entry per CDR3 protein. Found here are over 700,000 distinct CDR3 sequences, around a fifth of them singletons; the top ten hold roughly a fifth. The sample comprised blood, either unsorted or a sorted T cell fraction (not recorded which). Receptors originate from a male donor with ankylosing spondylitis. CDR3s include the opening cysteine and the closing phenylalanine or tryptophan. D genes are given only for firm matches. Part of the rows lack a size; the others show once, few, many or a class for expanded clones.

clone_size: few; d_call: -; v_call: TRBV11-3; j_call: TRBJ1-2; cdr3_aa: CASSLGDSPSYGYTF; cdr3_nt: TGTGCCAGCAGCTTAGGGGACTCGCCGAGCTATGGCTACACCTTC
clone_size: -; d_call: -; v_call: TRBV6-5; j_call: TRBJ2-7; cdr3_aa: CASSYTLRGSYEQYF; cdr3_nt: TGTGCCAGCAGTTACACCCTGAGGGGCTCCTACGAGCAGTACTTC
clone_size: few; d_call: TRBD2; v_call: TRBV2; j_call: TRBJ2-2; cdr3_aa: CASKGLAGGKNTGELFF; cdr3_nt: TGTGCCAGCAAAGGACTAGCGGGAGGAAAGAACACCGGGGAGCTGTTTTTT
clone_size: few; d_call: -; v_call: TRBV28; j_call: TRBJ1-1; cdr3_aa: CASSSPPGGFDGDTEAFF; cdr3_nt: TGTGCCAGCAGTTCTCCCCCGGGGGGGTTCGACGGGGACACTGAAGCTTTCTTT
clone_size: few; d_call: TRBD2; v_call: TRBV20-1; j_call: TRBJ2-7; cdr3_aa: CSATGLAGRLSYEQYF; cdr3_nt: TGCAGTGCTACGGGACTAGCGGGGCGCCTCTCCTACGAGCAGTACTTC
clone_size: few; d_call: -; v_call: TRBV28; j_call: TRBJ2-1; cdr3_aa: CASSSTGYSRGGQFF; cdr3_nt: TGTGCCAGCAGTTCCACAGGGTATTCCAGGGGGGGGCAGTTCTTC
clone_size: -; d_call: TRBD2; v_call: TRBV3-1; j_call: TRBJ2-1; cdr3_aa: CASSQGLAANNEQFF; cdr3_nt: TGTGCCAGCAGCCAGGGACTAGCGGCAAACAATGAGCAGTTCTTC
clone_size: -; d_call: TRBD1; v_call: TRBV27; j_call: TRBJ1-2; cdr3_aa: CASSMGTGHGYTF; cdr3_nt: TGTGCCAGCAGTATGGGGACAGGGCATGGCTACACCTTC
clone_size: -; d_call: TRBD2; v_call: TRBV7-9; j_call: TRBJ2-1; cdr3_aa: CASRSRSGPNNEQFF; cdr3_nt: TGTGCCAGCAGAAGTCGTAGCGGGCCAAATAATGAGCAGTTCTTC
clone_size: -; d_call: TRBD1; v_call: TRBV4-1; j_call: TRBJ2-7; cdr3_aa: CASSQQIGQGHEQYF; cdr3_nt: TGCGCCAGCAGCCAACAAATAGGACAGGGCCACGAGCAGTACTTC
clone_size: -; d_call: TRBD1; v_call: TRBV9; j_call: TRBJ2-5; cdr3_aa: CASSPIRDRGVTQYF; cdr3_nt: TGTGCCAGCAGCCCCATCAGGGACAGGGGTGTGACCCAGTACTTC
clone_size: -; d_call: -; v_call: TRBV5-1; j_call: TRBJ1-2; cdr3_aa: CASSPPAAGPYGYTF; cdr3_nt: TGCGCCAGCAGCCCTCCGGCGGCAGGGCCCTATGGCTACACCTTC
clone_size: few; d_call: -; v_call: TRBV19; j_call: TRBJ2-1; cdr3_aa: CASSMTTRGSSYNEQFF; cdr3_nt: TGTGCCAGTAGTATGACCACCCGGGGGAGCTCCTACAATGAGCAGTTCTTC
clone_size: -; d_call: -; v_call: TRBV3-1; j_call: TRBJ1-1; cdr3_aa: CASSQTPWVGTEAFF; cdr3_nt: TGTGCCAGCAGCCAAACTCCCTGGGTTGGGACTGAAGCTTTCTTT
clone_size: once; d_call: TRBD1; v_call: TRBV11-2; j_call: TRBJ2-1; cdr3_aa: CASSFTGGHEQFF; cdr3_nt: TGTGCCAGCAGCTTTACAGGGGGCCATGAGCAGTTCTTC
clone_size: many; d_call: -; v_call: TRBV5-1; j_call: TRBJ2-1; cdr3_aa: CASSLVVGNEQFF; cdr3_nt: TGTGCCAGCAGCTTAGTGGTTGGGAATGAGCAGTTCTTC
clone_size: few; d_call: -; v_call: TRBV12-3/TRBV12-4; j_call: TRBJ1-6; cdr3_aa: CASSLRGGGSPLHF; cdr3_nt: TGTGCCAGCAGTTTACGGGGTGGGGGTTCACCCCTCCACTTT
clone_size: -; d_call: -; v_call: TRBV5-1; j_call: TRBJ2-1; cdr3_aa: CASSLGIGPARNEQFF; cdr3_nt: TGCGCCAGCAGCTTGGGGATCGGGCCCGCCAGAAATGAGCAGTTCTTC
clone_size: many; d_call: TRBD1; v_call: TRBV28; j_call: TRBJ2-5; cdr3_aa: CASSQRTGGSETQYF; cdr3_nt: TGTGCCAGCAGTCAGCGGACAGGGGGTTCGGAGACCCAGTACTTC
clone_size: few; d_call: TRBD1; v_call: TRBV11-2; j_call: TRBJ2-5; cdr3_aa: CASSFRGFQVETQYF; cdr3_nt: TGTGCCAGCAGCTTCAGGGGGTTTCAGGTAGAGACCCAGTACTTC
clone_size: few; d_call: -; v_call: TRBV7-2; j_call: TRBJ2-1; cdr3_aa: CASSLVIGNYNEQFF; cdr3_nt: TGTGCCAGCAGCTTAGTGATTGGCAACTACAATGAGCAGTTCTTC
clone_size: -; d_call: -; v_call: TRBV3-1; j_call: TRBJ1-1; cdr3_aa: CASRRNNDRAGKAFF; cdr3_nt: TGTGCCAGCAGACGTAATAACGACCGGGCCGGGAAAGCTTTCTTT
clone_size: -; d_call: TRBD1; v_call: TRBV7-6; j_call: TRBJ1-5; cdr3_aa: CASSIGTGWDQPQHF; cdr3_nt: TGTGCCAGCAGCATCGGGACAGGGTGGGATCAGCCCCAGCATTTT
clone_size: -; d_call: -; v_call: TRBV7-2; j_call: TRBJ1-5; cdr3_aa: CASSLAGTQNQPQHF; cdr3_nt: TGTGCCAGCAGCTTAGCCGGGACACAAAATCAGCCCCAGCATTTT
clone_size: -; d_call: TRBD1; v_call: TRBV18; j_call: TRBJ2-7; cdr3_aa: CASSPGDRGDEQYF; cdr3_nt: TGTGCCAGCTCACCGGGGGACAGGGGGGACGAGCAGTACTTC
clone_size: many; d_call: TRBD2; v_call: TRBV7-3; j_call: TRBJ2-3; cdr3_aa: CASSLTGRAGDTQYF; cdr3_nt: TGTGCCAGCAGCTTAACGGGGAGGGCCGGGGATACGCAGTATTTT
clone_size: -; d_call: TRBD2; v_call: TRBV5-1; j_call: TRBJ2-1; cdr3_aa: CASSLGLAGGVDEQFF; cdr3_nt: TGCGCCAGCAGCTTGGGGCTAGCGGGAGGTGTCGATGAGCAGTTCTTC
clone_size: few; d_call: -; v_call: TRBV7-9; j_call: TRBJ2-5; cdr3_aa: CASSRVKASSPQETQYF; cdr3_nt: TGTGCCAGCAGTAGGGTGAAAGCCTCCTCCCCTCAAGAGACCCAGTACTTC
clone_size: -; d_call: TRBD2; v_call: TRBV27; j_call: TRBJ2-3; cdr3_aa: CASSSLAGVTTDTQYF; cdr3_nt: TGTGCCAGCAGTTCGCTAGCGGGGGTTACCACAGATACGCAGTATTTT